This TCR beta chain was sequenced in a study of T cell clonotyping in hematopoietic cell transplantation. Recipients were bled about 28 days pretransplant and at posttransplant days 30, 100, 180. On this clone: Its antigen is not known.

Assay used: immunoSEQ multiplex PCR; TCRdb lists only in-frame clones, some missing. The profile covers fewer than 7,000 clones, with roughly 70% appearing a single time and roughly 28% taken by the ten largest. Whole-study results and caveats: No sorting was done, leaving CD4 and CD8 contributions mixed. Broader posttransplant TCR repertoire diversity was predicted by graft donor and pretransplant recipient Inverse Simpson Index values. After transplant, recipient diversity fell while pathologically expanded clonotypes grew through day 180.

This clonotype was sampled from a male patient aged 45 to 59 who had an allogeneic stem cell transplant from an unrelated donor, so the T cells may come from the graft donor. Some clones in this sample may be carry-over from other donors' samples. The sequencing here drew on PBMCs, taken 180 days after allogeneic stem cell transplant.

The CDR3 sequence: CASSLGLGEQASQPQHF. In DNA form, the CDR3 reads TGTGCCAGCAGCTTAGGTTTGGGGGAACAGGCAAGCCAGCCCCAGCATTTT. V gene TRBV7-2 combines with J gene TRBJ1-5; the D gene is possibly TRBD1 (5 bases). Trimming shortened V by 1 base and J by 7 bases, and 20 bases separated the two germline ends. Germline values: CDR1 SGHTA, CDR2 FQGNSA. The length of the CDR3 is 17 residues.